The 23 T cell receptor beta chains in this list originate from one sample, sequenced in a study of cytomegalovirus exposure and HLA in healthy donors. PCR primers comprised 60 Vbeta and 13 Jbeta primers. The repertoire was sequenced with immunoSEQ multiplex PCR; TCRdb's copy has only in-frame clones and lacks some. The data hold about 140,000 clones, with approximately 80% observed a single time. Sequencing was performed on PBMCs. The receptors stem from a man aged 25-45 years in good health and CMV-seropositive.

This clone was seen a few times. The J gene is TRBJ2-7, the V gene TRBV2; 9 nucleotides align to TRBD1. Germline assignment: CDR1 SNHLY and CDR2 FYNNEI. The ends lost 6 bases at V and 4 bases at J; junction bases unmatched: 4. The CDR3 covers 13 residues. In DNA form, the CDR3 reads TGTGCCAGCAGGGGGGACAGGGATTACGAGCAGTACTTC. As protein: CASRGDRDYEQYF.

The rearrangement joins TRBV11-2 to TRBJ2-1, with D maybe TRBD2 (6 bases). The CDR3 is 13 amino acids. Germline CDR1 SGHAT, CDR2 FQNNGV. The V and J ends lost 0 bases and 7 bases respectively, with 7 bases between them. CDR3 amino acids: CASSLDAGNEQFF. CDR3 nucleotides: TGTGCCAGCAGCTTAGATGCGGGAAATGAGCAGTTCTTC.

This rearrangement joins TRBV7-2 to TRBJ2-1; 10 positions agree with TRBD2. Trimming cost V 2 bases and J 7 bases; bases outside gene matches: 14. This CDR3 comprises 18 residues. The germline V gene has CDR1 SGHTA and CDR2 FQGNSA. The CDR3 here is CASSLQLGAGGSLNEQFF. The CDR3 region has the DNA TGTGCCAGCAGCTTACAATTGGGAGCGGGAGGGAGCCTTAATGAGCAGTTCTTC.

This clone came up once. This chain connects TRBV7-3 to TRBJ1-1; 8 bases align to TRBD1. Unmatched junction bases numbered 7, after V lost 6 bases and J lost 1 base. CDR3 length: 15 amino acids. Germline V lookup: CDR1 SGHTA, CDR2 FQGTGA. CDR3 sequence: CASSPTGTGNTEAFF. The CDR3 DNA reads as TGTGCCAGCAGTCCAACCGGGACAGGGAACACTGAAGCTTTCTTT.

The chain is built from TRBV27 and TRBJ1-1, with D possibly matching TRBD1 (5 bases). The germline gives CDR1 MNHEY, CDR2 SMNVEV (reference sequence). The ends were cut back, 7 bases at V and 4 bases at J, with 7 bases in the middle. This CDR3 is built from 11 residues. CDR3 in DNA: TGTGCCAGCAAGGGGTTCACTGAAGCTTTCTTT. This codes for CASKGFTEAFF.

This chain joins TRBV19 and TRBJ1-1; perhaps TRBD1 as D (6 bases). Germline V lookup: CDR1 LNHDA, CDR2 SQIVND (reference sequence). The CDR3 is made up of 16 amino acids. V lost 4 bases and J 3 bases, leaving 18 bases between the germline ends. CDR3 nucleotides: TGTGCCAGTAGTAACGGGACACAGATTTATGACACTGAAGCTTTCTTT. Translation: CASSNGTQIYDTEAFF.

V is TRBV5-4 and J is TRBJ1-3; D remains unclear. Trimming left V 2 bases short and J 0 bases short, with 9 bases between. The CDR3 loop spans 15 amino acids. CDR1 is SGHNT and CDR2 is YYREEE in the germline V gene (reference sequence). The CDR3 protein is CASSLQPLSGNTIYF. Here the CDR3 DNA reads TGTGCCAGCAGCTTACAGCCGCTCTCTGGAAACACCATATATTTT.

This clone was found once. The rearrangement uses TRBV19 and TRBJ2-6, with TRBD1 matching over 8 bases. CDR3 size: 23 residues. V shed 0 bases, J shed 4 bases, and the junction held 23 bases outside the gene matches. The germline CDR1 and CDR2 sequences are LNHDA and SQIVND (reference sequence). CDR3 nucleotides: TGTGCCAGTAGTATAGATCTATGGAGGATGCGGGGCCAGGGGGCTTCCGGGGCCAACGTCCTGACTTTC. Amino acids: CASSIDLWRMRGQGASGANVLTF.

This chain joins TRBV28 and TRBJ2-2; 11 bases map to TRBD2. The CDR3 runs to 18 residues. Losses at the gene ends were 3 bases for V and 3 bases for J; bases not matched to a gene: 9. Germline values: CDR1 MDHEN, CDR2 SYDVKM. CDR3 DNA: TGTGCCAGCAGTTTCCGACGAACTAGCGGGAGATACACCGGGGAGCTGTTTTTT. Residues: CASSFRRTSGRYTGELFF.

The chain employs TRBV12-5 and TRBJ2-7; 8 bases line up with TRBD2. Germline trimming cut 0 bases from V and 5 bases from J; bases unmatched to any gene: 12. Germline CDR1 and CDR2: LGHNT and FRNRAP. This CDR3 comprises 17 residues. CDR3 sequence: CASGLVICWTSLNEQYF. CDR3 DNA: TGTGCTAGTGGTTTGGTAATTTGTTGGACTAGCTTGAACGAGCAGTACTTC.

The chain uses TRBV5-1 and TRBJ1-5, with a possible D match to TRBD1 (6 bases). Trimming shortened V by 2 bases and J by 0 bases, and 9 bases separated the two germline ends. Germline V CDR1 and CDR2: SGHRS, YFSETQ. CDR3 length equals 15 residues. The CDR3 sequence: CASSLQGYSNQPQHF. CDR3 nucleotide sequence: TGCGCCAGCAGCTTACAGGGTTATAGCAATCAGCCCCAGCATTTT.

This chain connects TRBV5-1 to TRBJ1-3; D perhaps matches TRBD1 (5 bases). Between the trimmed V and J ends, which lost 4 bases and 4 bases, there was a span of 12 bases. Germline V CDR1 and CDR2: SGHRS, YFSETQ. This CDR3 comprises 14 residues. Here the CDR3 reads CASSTGGGGNTIYF. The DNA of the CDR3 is TGCGCCAGCAGCACAGGCGGAGGGGGAAACACCATATATTTT.

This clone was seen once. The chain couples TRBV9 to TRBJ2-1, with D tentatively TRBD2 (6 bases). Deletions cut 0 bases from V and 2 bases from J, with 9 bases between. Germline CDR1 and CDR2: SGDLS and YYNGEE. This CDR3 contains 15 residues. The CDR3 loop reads CASSVDPGAYNEQFF. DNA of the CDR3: TGTGCCAGCAGCGTAGATCCGGGGGCCTACAATGAGCAGTTCTTC.

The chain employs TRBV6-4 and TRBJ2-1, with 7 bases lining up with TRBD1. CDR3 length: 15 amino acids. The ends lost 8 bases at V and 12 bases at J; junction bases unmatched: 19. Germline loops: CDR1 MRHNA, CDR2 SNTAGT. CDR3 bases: TGTGCCAGCTCGACCGGGACAGAGAATACAATGACGCAGTTCTTC. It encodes CASSTGTENTMTQFF.

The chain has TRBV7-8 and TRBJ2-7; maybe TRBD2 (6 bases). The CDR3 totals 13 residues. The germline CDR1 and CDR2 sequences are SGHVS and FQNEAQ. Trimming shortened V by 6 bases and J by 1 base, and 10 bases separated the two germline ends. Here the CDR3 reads CASRPRESYEQYF. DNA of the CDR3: TGTGCCAGCAGACCCCGGGAGTCCTACGAGCAGTACTTC.

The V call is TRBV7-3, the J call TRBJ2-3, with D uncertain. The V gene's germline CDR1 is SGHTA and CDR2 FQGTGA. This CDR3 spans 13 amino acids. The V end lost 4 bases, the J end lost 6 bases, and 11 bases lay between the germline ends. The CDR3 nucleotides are TGTGCCAGCAGCTCGTTGACTGTGGATACGCAGTATTTT. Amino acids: CASSSLTVDTQYF.

The CDR3 loop reads CASSEVWDTSSYEQYF. The CDR3 region has the DNA TGTGCCAGCAGTGAAGTGTGGGACACTAGCTCCTACGAGCAGTACTTC. This chain links TRBV2 with TRBJ2-7, with D maybe TRBD1 (6 bases). Trimming removed 1 base from V and 0 bases from J, with 13 bases in between. Per the germline V gene, CDR1 is SNHLY and CDR2 is FYNNEI. The CDR3 is 16 residues long.

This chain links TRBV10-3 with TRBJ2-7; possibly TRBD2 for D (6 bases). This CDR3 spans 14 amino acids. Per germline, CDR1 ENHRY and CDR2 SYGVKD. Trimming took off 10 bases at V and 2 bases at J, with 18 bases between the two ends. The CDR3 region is CAKYTASATYEQYF. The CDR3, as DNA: TGTGCCAAATATACCGCTAGCGCTACCTACGAGCAGTACTTC.

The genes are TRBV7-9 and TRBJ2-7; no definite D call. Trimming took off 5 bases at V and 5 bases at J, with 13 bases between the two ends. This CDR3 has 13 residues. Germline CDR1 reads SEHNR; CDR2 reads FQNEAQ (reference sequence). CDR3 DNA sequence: TGTGCCAGCAGCCCGGTTCCCGTCCACGAGCAGTACTTC. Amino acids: CASSPVPVHEQYF.

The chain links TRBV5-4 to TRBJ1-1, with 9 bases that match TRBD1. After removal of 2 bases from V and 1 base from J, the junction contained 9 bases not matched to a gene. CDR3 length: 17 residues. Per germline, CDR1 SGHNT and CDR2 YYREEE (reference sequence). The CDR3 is CASSLSGQGAKNTEAFF. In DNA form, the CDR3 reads TGTGCCAGCAGCTTATCGGGACAGGGAGCGAAGAACACTGAAGCTTTCTTT.

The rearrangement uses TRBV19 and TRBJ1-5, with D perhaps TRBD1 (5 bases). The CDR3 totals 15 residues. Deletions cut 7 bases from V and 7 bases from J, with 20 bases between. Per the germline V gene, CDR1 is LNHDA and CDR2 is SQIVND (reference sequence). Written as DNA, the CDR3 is TGTGCCAGTACCCGAACGGGTTCGGGGGTCCAGCCCCAGCATTTT. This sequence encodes CASTRTGSGVQPQHF.

DNA for the CDR3: TGTGCCAGCAGCTTAAGCGGGGGCACAGATACGCAGTATTTT. Its translation is CASSLSGGTDTQYF. The J gene is TRBJ2-3, the V gene TRBV7-3; tentative D call: TRBD2 (6 bases). V dropped 1 base and J dropped 1 base, with 6 bases sitting between them. Germline CDR1 SGHTA, CDR2 FQGTGA. The CDR3 extends over 14 amino acids.

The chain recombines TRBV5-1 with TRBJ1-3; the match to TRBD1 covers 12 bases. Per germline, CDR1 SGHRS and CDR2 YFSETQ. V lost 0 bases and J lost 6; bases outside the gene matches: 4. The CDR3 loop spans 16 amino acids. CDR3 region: CASSLAGGQGANTIYF. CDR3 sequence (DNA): TGCGCCAGCAGCTTGGCAGGGGGACAGGGGGCAAACACCATATATTTT.